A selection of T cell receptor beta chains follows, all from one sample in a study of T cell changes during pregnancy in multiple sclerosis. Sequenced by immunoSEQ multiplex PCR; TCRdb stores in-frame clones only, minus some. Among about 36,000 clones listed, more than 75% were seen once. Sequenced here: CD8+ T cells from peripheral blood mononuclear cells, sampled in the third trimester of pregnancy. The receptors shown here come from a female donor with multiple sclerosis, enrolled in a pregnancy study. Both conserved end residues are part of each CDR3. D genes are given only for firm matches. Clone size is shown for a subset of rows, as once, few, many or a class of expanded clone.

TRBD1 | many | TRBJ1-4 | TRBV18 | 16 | TGTGCCAGCTCACCACCGGACAGGGGGCATAGTGAAAAACTGTTTTTT | CASSPPDRGHSEKLFF
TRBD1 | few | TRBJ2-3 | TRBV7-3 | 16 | TGTGCCAGCAGCTTAGGGACAGGGGAGAGCACAGATACGCAGTATTTT | CASSLGTGESTDTQYF
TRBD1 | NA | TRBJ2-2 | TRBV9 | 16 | TGTGCCAGCAGCGTAGGAGGACAGGGGAACACCGGGGAGCTGTTTTTT | CASSVGGQGNTGELFF
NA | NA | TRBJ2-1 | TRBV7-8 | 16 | TGTGCCAGCAGCCTACTGACTAGAAGAGGCCCCAATGAGCAGTTCTTC | CASSLLTRRGPNEQFF
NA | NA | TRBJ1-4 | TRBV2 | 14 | TGTGCCAGCAGTGAAGAACAGGGAAATGAAAAACTGTTTTTT | CASSEEQGNEKLFF
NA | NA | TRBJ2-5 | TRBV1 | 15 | TGCACCAGCAGCCAAGTACCGGTTAGTCGGGAGACCCAGTACTTC | CTSSQVPVSRETQYF
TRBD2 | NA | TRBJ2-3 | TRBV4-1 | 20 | TGCGCCAGCAGCCAAGATGAATGGGCTAGCGGGGTTGCACACACAGATACGCAGTATTTT | CASSQDEWASGVAHTDTQYF
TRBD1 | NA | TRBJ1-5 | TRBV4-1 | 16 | TGCGCCAGCAGCCTGGGGACAGTTGGGAGCAATCAGCCCCAGCATTTT | CASSLGTVGSNQPQHF
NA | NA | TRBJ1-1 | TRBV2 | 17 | TGTGCCAGCAAGGGACAAACGGTCCGCCCCATGAACACTGAAGCTTTCTTT | CASKGQTVRPMNTEAFF
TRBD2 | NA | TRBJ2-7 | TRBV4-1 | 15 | TGTGCCAGCAGCCAACTAGCGGGGGAGGCCTACGAGCAGTACTTC | CASSQLAGEAYEQYF
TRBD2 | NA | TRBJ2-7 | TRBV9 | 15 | TGTGCCAGCAGCGAGGGGACTAGCGGGGTCTACGAGCAGTACTTC | CASSEGTSGVYEQYF
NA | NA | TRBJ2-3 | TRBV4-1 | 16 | TGCGCCAGCAGCCACGGGGTAACGTTGATTAGCTATACGCAGTATTTT | CASSHGVTLISYTQYF
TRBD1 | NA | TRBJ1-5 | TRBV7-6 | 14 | TGTGCCAGCAGCTTGTACAGGGGAGGTCAGCCCCAGCATTTT | CASSLYRGGQPQHF
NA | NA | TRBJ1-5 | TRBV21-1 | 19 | TGTGCCAGCAGCTGCAACCGGACCCGGAGTATCAGGGGCTACGAGCCCCAGCATTTT | CASSCNRTRSIRGYEPQHF
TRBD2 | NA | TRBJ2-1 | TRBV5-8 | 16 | TGTGCCAGCAGCCCCGAGGAGCGGGAGCCGCTGAATGAGCAGTTCTTC | CASSPEEREPLNEQFF
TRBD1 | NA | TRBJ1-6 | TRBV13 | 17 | TGTGCCAGCAGCTCCCCGGGACAGAGCTCCTATAATTCACCCCTCCACTTT | CASSSPGQSSYNSPLHF
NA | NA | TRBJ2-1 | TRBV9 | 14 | TGTGCCAGCAGCGTAGGGGCAATTGCCTATGAGCAGTTCTTC | CASSVGAIAYEQFF
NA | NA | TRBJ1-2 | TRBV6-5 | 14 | TGTGCCAGCAGTTACGATGGGGCCACAACCCCGGGCACCTTC | CASSYDGATTPGTF
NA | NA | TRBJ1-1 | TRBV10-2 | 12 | TGCGCCAGCAGTGAGTCCGGGTGGTTGGCTTTCTTT | CASSESGWLAFF
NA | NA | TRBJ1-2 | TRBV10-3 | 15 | TGTGCCACGGGAACGAACAAAAACGACAGGCATGGCTACACCTTC | CATGTNKNDRHGYTF
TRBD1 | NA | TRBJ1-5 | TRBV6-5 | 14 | TGTGCCAGCAGTCTACAGGGGATCAATCAGCCCCAGCATTTT | CASSLQGINQPQHF
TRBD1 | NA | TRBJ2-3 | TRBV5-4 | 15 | TGTGCCAGCAGCCCGAGCCAGGGGGCCACAGATACGCAGTATTTT | CASSPSQGATDTQYF
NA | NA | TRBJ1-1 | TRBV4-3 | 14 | TGCGCCAGCAGCCAAGATCAAGGGGTCCCTGAAGCTTTCTTT | CASSQDQGVPEAFF
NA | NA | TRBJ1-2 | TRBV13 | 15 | TGTGCCAGCAGCCTCCCTAGTGGCCCGAACTATGGCTACACCTTC | CASSLPSGPNYGYTF
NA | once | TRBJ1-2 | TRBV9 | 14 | TGTGCCAGCAGCGTAGGTGGGGGGGTCTATGGCTACACCTTC | CASSVGGGVYGYTF
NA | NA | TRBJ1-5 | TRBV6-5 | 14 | TGTGCCAGCAGTTACTCAGGGGAGGGCCAGCCCCAGCATTTT | CASSYSGEGQPQHF
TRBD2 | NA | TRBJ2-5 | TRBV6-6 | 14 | TGTGCCAGCAGCCTAGCGGGAGCTCAAGAGACCCAGTACTTC | CASSLAGAQETQYF
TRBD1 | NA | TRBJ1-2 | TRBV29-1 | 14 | TGCAGCGTCCCCTTACAGGGGAGATGGGATGGCTACACCTTC | CSVPLQGRWDGYTF
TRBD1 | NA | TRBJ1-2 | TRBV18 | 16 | TGTGCCAGCTCATCGGGGGGGACAGGGGTCTACTATGGCTACACCTTC | CASSSGGTGVYYGYTF
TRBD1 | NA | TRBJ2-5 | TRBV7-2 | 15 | TGTGCCAGCAGTTTGACAGGGAGTCTAGGAGAGACCCAGTACTTC | CASSLTGSLGETQYF
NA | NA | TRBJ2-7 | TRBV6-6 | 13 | TGTGCCAGCAGTACCCAGGGTTGGGACGAGCAGTACTTC | CASSTQGWDEQYF
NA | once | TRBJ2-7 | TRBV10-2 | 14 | TGCGCCAGCAGTGAGACAGGTTCGATCTACGAGCAGTACTTC | CASSETGSIYEQYF
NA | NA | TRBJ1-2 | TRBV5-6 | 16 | TGTGCCAGCAGCTTGGATGGGGAGGACCTTAACTATGGCTACACCTTC | CASSLDGEDLNYGYTF
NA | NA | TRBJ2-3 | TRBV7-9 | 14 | TGTGCCAGCAGGCGGTTGGCTAGCACAGATACGCAGTATTTT | CASRRLASTDTQYF
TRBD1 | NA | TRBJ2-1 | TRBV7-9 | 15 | TGTGCCAGCAGCCCAGCCCAGGGGGTGAACAATGAGCAGTTCTTC | CASSPAQGVNNEQFF
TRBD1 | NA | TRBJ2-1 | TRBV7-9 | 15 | TGTGCCAGCAGCTTAAGACAGGGGGCTCACAATGAGCAGTTCTTC | CASSLRQGAHNEQFF
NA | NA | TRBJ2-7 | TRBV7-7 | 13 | TGTGCTAGCAGCTACTCCACCAGGGGAGAGCAGTACTTC | CASSYSTRGEQYF
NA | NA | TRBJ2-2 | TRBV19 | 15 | TGTGCCAGTAGTATTATCCTAGTATCGGGCGGGGAGCTGTTTTTT | CASSIILVSGGELFF
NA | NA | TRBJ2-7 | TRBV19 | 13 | TGTGCCAGTGCCCAAGTTCACGGGAACGAGCAGTACTTC | CASAQVHGNEQYF
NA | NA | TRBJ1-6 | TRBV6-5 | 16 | TGTGCCAGCAGTTACGGCGGCGGCTCCTATAATTCACCCCTCCACTTT | CASSYGGGSYNSPLHF
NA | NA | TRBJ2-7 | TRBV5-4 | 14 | TGTGCCAGCAGCTTGGCCGAGGGTACCTACGAGCAGTACTTC | CASSLAEGTYEQYF
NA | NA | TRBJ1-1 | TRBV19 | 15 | TGTGCCAGTAGTAGGGGGCCAGGGCCCCCCCAAGGGGCTTTCTTT | CASSRGPGPPQGAFF
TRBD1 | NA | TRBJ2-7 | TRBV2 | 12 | TGTGCCAGCATGGGACAGCTCTACGAGCAGTACTTC | CASMGQLYEQYF
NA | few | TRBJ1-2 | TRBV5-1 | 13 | TGCGCCAGCAGTTACGACAGGAACTATGGCTACACCTTC | CASSYDRNYGYTF
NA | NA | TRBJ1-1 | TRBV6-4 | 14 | TGTGCCAGCACTGGAACCGGGAGGAACACTGAAGCTTTCTTT | CASTGTGRNTEAFF
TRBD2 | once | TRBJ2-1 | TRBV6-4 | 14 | TGTGCCAGCAGTCCTAGCGGGAGGAACAATGAGCAGTTCTTC | CASSPSGRNNEQFF
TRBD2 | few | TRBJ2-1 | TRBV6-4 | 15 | TGTGCCAGCAGTGAGCTAGCGGGGGGTCACAATGAGCAGTTCTTC | CASSELAGGHNEQFF
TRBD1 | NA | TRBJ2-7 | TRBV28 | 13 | TGTGCCAGCACCGACAGGGGGCCGGGGGAGCAGTACTTC | CASTDRGPGEQYF
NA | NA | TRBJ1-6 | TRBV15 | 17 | TGTGCCACCAGCTGGAGTGGCAGAACCTCCTATAATTCACCCCTCCACTTT | CATSWSGRTSYNSPLHF
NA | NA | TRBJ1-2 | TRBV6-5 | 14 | TGTGCCAGCAGTTACTCCCCAGGGAACTATGGCTACACCTTC | CASSYSPGNYGYTF
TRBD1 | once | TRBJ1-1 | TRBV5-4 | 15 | TGTGCCAGCAGCAACTACAGGGGCTGGGGGACTGAAGCTTTCTTT | CASSNYRGWGTEAFF
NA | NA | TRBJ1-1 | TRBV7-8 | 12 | TGTGCCAGCAGCGCCGGACAGCTTGAAGCTTTCTTT | CASSAGQLEAFF
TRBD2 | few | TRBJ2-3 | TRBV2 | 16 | TGTGCCAGCAGTGTACGGGGGGGCGGAGCGGTTGATACGCAGTATTTT | CASSVRGGGAVDTQYF
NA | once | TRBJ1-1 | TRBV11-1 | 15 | TGTGCCAGCAGCTTAGAAGGGGCTCTGAACACTGAAGCTTTCTTT | CASSLEGALNTEAFF
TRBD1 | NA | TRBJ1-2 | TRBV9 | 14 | TGTGCCAGCAGCTTAGGGGGCTTAGGCTATGGCTACACCTTC | CASSLGGLGYGYTF
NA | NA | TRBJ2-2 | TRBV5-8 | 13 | TGTGCCAGCAGGGGGGCAAACACCGGGGAGCTGTTTTTT | CASRGANTGELFF
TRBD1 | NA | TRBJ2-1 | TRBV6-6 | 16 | TGTGCCAGCAGTCTCCTGACAGGGGGGATTTACAATGAGCAGTTCTTC | CASSLLTGGIYNEQFF